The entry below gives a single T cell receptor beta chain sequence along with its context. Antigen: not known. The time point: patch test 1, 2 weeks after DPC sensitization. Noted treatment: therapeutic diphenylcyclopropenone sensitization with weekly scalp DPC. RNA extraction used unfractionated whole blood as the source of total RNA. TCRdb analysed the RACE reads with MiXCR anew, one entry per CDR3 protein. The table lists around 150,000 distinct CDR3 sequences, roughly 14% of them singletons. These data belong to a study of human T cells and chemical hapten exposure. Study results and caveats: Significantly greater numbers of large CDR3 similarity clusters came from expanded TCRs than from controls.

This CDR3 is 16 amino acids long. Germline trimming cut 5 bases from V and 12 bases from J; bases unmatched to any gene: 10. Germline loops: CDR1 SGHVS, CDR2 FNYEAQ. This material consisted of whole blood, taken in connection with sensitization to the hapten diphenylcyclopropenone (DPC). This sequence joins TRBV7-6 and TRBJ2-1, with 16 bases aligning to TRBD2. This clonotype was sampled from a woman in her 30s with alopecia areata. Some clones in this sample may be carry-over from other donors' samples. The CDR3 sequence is CASSQSGLAGGQGQFF. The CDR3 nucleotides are TGTGCCAGCAGCCAGTCGGGACTAGCGGGAGGGCAGGGGCAGTTCTTC.